Presented here are 28 T cell receptor beta chains from one specimen sequenced in a study of Tregs in tolerant kidney transplant recipients (dated by TCRdb to the late 2010s). The time point label for this specimen denotes: blood sample drawn before combined kidney and bone marrow transplant. Library preparation used the immunoSEQ multiplex PCR assay. Sourced from immuneACCESS, this table was stored by TCRdb with only in-frame sequences that have V and J called. A share of the clones is absent; for the studies checked, an unresolved V gene accounts for under half, and the remainder has no known explanation. The sample contains about 100,000 clones, approximately 94% of them found a single time. The ten biggest clones cover 0.46% of the sample. Sequencing used CD4+ T cells from blood, obtained before the transplant. The receptor source for this set is a human donor who received a combined kidney and bone marrow transplant.

This clone occurred once. The V gene is TRBV6-6, the J gene TRBJ1-1, with D possibly matching TRBD1 (6 bases). Trimming left V 2 bases short and J 4 bases short, with 17 bases between. The germline gives CDR1 MNHNY, CDR2 SVGAGI (reference sequence). The CDR3 sequence is 16 residues long. The CDR3 region is CASSYPASRGSTEAFF. The CDR3 bases are TGTGCCAGCAGTTACCCCGCCTCGAGGGGGTCCACTGAAGCTTTCTTT.

The CDR3 reads CASSPRGAVSQYF. The CDR3 region has the DNA TGTGCCAGCAGCCCCCGGGGTGCTGTATCCCAGTACTTC. J is TRBJ2-4 and V is TRBV6-5; D perhaps matches TRBD2 (5 bases). From germline, CDR1 is MNHEY and CDR2 SVGAGI. V was trimmed by 6 bases and J by 13 bases, leaving 19 bases between them. The CDR3 is 13 amino acids.

This clone was observed a few times. The rearrangement links TRBV29-1 to TRBJ2-7, with 9 bases lining up with TRBD1. Germline V CDR1 and CDR2: SQVTM, ANQGSEA. This CDR3 comprises 13 residues. The ends lost 5 bases at V and 7 bases at J; junction bases unmatched: 9. CDR3 sequence (DNA): TGCAGCGTTCCGGGACAGGGCTCTTGGGAGCAGTACTTC. Translation gives CSVPGQGSWEQYF.

CDR3 loop: CAWSVEARDSPLHF. The CDR3 DNA sequence: TGTGCCTGGAGTGTAGAGGCGCGGGATTCACCCCTCCACTTT. The J gene is TRBJ1-6, the V gene TRBV30; D ambiguous. This CDR3 has 14 amino acids. The germline gives CDR1 GTSNPN, CDR2 SVGIG (reference sequence). Trimming cost V 0 bases and J 8 bases, with 11 bases left between them.

The rearrangement uses TRBV2 and TRBJ2-1, with TRBD1 matching 10 bases. Losses at the gene ends were 8 bases for V and 4 bases for J; bases not matched to a gene: 2. The germline gives CDR1 SNHLY, CDR2 FYNNEI. CDR3 length: 13 amino acids. The DNA for the CDR3 is TGTGCCAGCCGGGACAGGGGATACAATGAGCAGTTCTTC. Its translation: CASRDRGYNEQFF.

The chain combines TRBV19 with TRBJ1-2, with D uncertain. V lost 5 bases and J 5 bases, leaving 18 bases between the germline ends. This CDR3 spans 15 amino acids. The V gene's germline CDR1 is LNHDA and CDR2 SQIVND (reference sequence). CDR3 nucleotides: TGTGCCAGTAGTCTCCTGGAGGTTTCGTGGTATGGCTACACCTTC. It translates to CASSLLEVSWYGYTF.

The genes are TRBV7-2 and TRBJ1-2, with D perhaps TRBD1 (5 bases). The CDR3 has 14 residues. Germline V gene data show CDR1 as SGHTA and CDR2 as FQGNSA. Deletions cut 1 base from V and 0 bases from J, with 6 bases between. In DNA, the CDR3 is TGTGCCAGCAGCTTAGGGGGGGCTAACTATGGCTACACCTTC. As protein: CASSLGGANYGYTF.

This chain links TRBV30 with TRBJ2-7; TRBD1 might be the D (5 bases). This CDR3 spans 13 amino acids. With 2 bases removed from V and 2 bases from J, the gap between germline ends came to 10 bases. CDR1 and CDR2 from the germline V gene are GTSNPN and SVGIG (reference sequence). The CDR3 protein is CAWSRRQTYEQYF. CDR3 DNA sequence: TGTGCCTGGAGTAGACGACAGACCTACGAGCAGTACTTC.

This chain joins TRBV7-2 and TRBJ1-2; a possible D gene is TRBD1 (6 bases). Germline lookup yields CDR1 SGHTA and CDR2 FQGNSA. The V gene lost 0 bases and the J gene lost 3 bases, with 8 bases spanning the gap. The CDR3 totals 14 residues. The CDR3 nucleotides read TGTGCCAGCAGCTTAGCACAGGGACACTATGGCTACACCTTC. This sequence encodes CASSLAQGHYGYTF.

The count of this clone is one. The chain couples TRBV28 to TRBJ2-5, with 10 bases fitting TRBD2. The ends lost 7 bases at V and 5 bases at J; junction bases unmatched: 4. The germline V gene has CDR1 MDHEN and CDR2 SYDVKM. This CDR3 is 13 amino acids long. CDR3 sequence: CASKAGGMETQYF. CDR3 DNA: TGTGCCAGCAAAGCGGGGGGGATGGAGACCCAGTACTTC.

The chain carries TRBV7-3 and TRBJ2-7; 13 bases agree with TRBD2. The germline V gene encodes CDR1 SGHTA and CDR2 FQGTGA. This CDR3 is 15 amino acids long. The ends lost 3 bases at V and 2 bases at J; junction bases unmatched: 1. This CDR3 is CASSFGLAGAYEQYF. CDR3 DNA: TGTGCCAGCAGCTTTGGACTAGCGGGAGCCTACGAGCAGTACTTC.

This chain joins TRBV18 and TRBJ1-3; possible D gene TRBD1, 5 bases. Germline V gene sequence: CDR1 KGHSH, CDR2 LQKENI. The CDR3 runs 16 residues. V lost 3 bases, J lost 2 bases, and 14 bases lay in between. The CDR3 here is CASSPFDSSPGNTIYF. The CDR3 coding sequence is TGTGCCAGCTCACCCTTCGACAGTAGTCCTGGAAACACCATATATTTT.

This chain connects TRBV7-5 to TRBJ1-5. TRBV7-5 is noted as a pseudogene. This CDR3 is built from 14 residues. The CDR3 bases are TGTGCCATGCACGAGAGGGCGAGCAATCAGCCCCAGCATTTT. As protein: CAMHERASNQPQHF.

This chain links TRBV7-3 with TRBJ1-1; unclear D gene. Trimming removed 5 bases at V and 5 bases at J, with 12 bases between. The germline CDR1 and CDR2 sequences are SGHTA and FQGTGA. The CDR3 totals 13 residues. The CDR3 here is CASSLNLLTEAFF. DNA for the CDR3: TGTGCCAGCAGCCTAAACCTCCTAACTGAAGCTTTCTTT.

The V and J genes are TRBV9 and TRBJ2-1; TRBD2 agrees at 10 bases. Per germline, CDR1 SGDLS and CDR2 YYNGEE. The CDR3 runs to 15 residues. The trim removed 4 bases at V and 4 bases at J, leaving 5 bases unmatched. CDR3 protein: CASSPSGGLYNEQFF. DNA of the CDR3: TGTGCCAGCAGCCCTAGCGGGGGCCTTTACAATGAGCAGTTCTTC.

The rearrangement links TRBV7-2 to TRBJ2-7; D perhaps matches TRBD2 (6 bases). This CDR3 is 15 amino acids long. The V end was cut by 2 bases, the J end by 5 bases, with 16 bases between. Germline V CDR1 and CDR2: SGHTA, FQGNSA. CDR3 region: CASSLTRDYENEQYF. CDR3 DNA sequence: TGTGCCAGCAGCTTAACGCGGGATTATGAAAACGAGCAGTACTTC.

The rearrangement links TRBV11-3 to TRBJ2-1; D ambiguous. The CDR3 is 14 amino acids. Trimming removed 5 bases at V and 9 bases at J, with 17 bases between. Germline loops: CDR1 SGHNT, CDR2 YENEEA. The CDR3 nucleotides are TGTGCCAGCAGCCCTACTGCCCTGGGCGCTGAGCAGTTCTTC. Protein sequence: CASSPTALGAEQFF. Supplemented by reference TRBV11-3 and TRBJ2-1, the full variable domain reads EAGVVQSPRYKIIEKKQPVAFWCNPISGHNTLYWYLQNLGQGPELLIRYENEEAVDDSQLPKDRFSAERLKGVDSTLKIQPAELGDSAVYLCASSPTALGAEQFFGPGTRLTVL.

The V and J genes are TRBV6-5 and TRBJ2-1; TRBD2 might be the D (6 bases). Trimming pared 0 bases from V and 5 bases from J, leaving 11 bases between. This CDR3 is built from 15 residues. Per germline, CDR1 MNHEY and CDR2 SVGAGI. This CDR3 reads CASSYSGLANNEQFF. The CDR3 DNA sequence: TGTGCCAGCAGTTACTCGGGCCTAGCGAACAATGAGCAGTTCTTC.

The rearrangement joins TRBV27 to TRBJ1-5, with D uncertain. V lost 2 bases and J lost 7, with 9 bases in between. CDR1 is MNHEY, CDR2 SMNVEV, per germline (reference sequence). The CDR3 covers 13 residues. The CDR3, as DNA: TGTGCCAGCAGTTTAATCCCGGGACAGCCCCAGCATTTT. Its protein is CASSLIPGQPQHF.

The chain recombines TRBV5-1 with TRBJ1-6, with a tentative D call TRBD1 (6 bases). Germline V gives CDR1 SGHRS, CDR2 YFSETQ. This CDR3 is built from 15 residues. V was shortened by 3 bases and J by 9 bases, with 16 bases between the two germline ends. The CDR3 sequence is CASSSKTGWGSPLHF. CDR3 DNA sequence: TGCGCCAGCAGCTCCAAGACAGGCTGGGGTTCACCCCTCCACTTT.

This clone was picked up one time. V is TRBV11-3 and J is TRBJ2-1; TRBD1 aligns across 9 bases. Trimming took 4 bases from V and 0 from J; bases not matched to a gene: 7. The CDR3 totals 17 residues. The germline gives CDR1 SGHNT, CDR2 YENEEA. The CDR3 coding sequence is TGTGCCAGCAGCTCACGGACAGGGGTTCGCTCCTACAATGAGCAGTTCTTC. Residues: CASSSRTGVRSYNEQFF.

This rearrangement joins TRBV19 to TRBJ2-5; D is perhaps TRBD2 (5 bases). From germline, CDR1 is LNHDA and CDR2 SQIVND (reference sequence). This CDR3 spans 14 amino acids. The ends were cut back, 5 bases at V and 4 bases at J, with 14 bases in the middle. The DNA for the CDR3 is TGTGCCAGTAGTCGGAGATCCAGCGGAGAGACCCAGTACTTC. This codes for CASSRRSSGETQYF.

The chain uses TRBV7-9 and TRBJ2-2; 7 bases map to TRBD2. V lost 0 bases, J lost 5 bases, and 0 bases stayed unmatched. CDR3 length: 14 residues. Germline V gene sequence: CDR1 SEHNR, CDR2 FQNEAQ (reference sequence). The DNA of the CDR3 is TGTGCCAGCAGCTTAGCGGGGGGGACCGGGGAGCTGTTTTTT. Protein sequence: CASSLAGGTGELFF. Complete variable domain (other parts from reference TRBV7-9 and TRBJ2-2): DTGVSQNPRHKITKRGQNVTFRCDPISEHNRLYWYRQTLGQGPEFLTYFQNEAQLEKSRLLSDRFSAERPKGSFSTLEIQRTEQGDSAMYLCASSLAGGTGELFFGEGSRLTVL.

There are a few counts of this clone. CDR3 protein: CSVEGGRGVDEAFF. The CDR3 bases are TGCAGCGTTGAGGGGGGGCGAGGGGTCGATGAAGCTTTCTTT. The chain has TRBV29-1 and TRBJ1-1; weak D call: TRBD1 (6 bases). Germline CDR1 reads SQVTM; CDR2 reads ANQGSEA. Trimming pared 3 bases from V and 7 bases from J, leaving 18 bases between. This CDR3 contains 14 residues.

This clone occurred a few times. This chain links TRBV5-6 with TRBJ2-3, with 7 bases lining up with TRBD1. V was clipped by 0 bases and J by 6 bases; unmatched bases: 13. Germline V lookup: CDR1 SGHDT, CDR2 YYEEEE. The CDR3 has 17 amino acids. CDR3: CASSLALTPGGSDTQYF. Here the CDR3 DNA reads TGTGCCAGCAGCTTGGCCTTAACCCCAGGGGGTTCGGATACGCAGTATTTT.

This rearrangement joins TRBV4-3 to TRBJ1-4; possibly TRBD1 for D (5 bases). Trimming shortened V by 4 bases and J by 0 bases, and 9 bases separated the two germline ends. This CDR3 is built from 15 residues. CDR1 is LGHNA and CDR2 is YSLEER in the germline V gene. The DNA of the CDR3 is TGCGCCAGCAGCCCTAGGGGTGCAACTAATGAAAAACTGTTTTTT. Its protein product is CASSPRGATNEKLFF.

This chain joins TRBV6-5 and TRBJ1-5, with 7 bases identical to TRBD1. CDR3 length: 13 residues. Germline assignment: CDR1 MNHEY and CDR2 SVGAGI. The V gene end was trimmed by 6 bases and the J gene end by 5 bases; junction bases not matched to a gene: 4. This CDR3 reads CASSQRGHQPQHF. For the CDR3, the DNA is TGTGCCAGCAGCCAGAGGGGGCATCAGCCCCAGCATTTT.

The rearrangement links TRBV4-2 to TRBJ2-1; TRBD2 matches at 9 bases. The CDR3 has 17 amino acids. J lost 2 bases, V lost 4 bases, and 9 bases had no gene match. CDR1 is LGHNA, CDR2 YNFKEQ, per germline. CDR3 sequence reads: CASSPGGERGAYNEQFF. In DNA form, the CDR3 reads TGTGCCAGCAGCCCCGGAGGGGAGCGGGGGGCCTACAATGAGCAGTTCTTC.